Described below is a single TCR beta chain sequence and its context. This clonotype was detected a few times. No antigen is known for it. Per-base qualities were not stored, and no clone one base away is much larger. According to the study, the label for this sample's treatment or condition signals: in vitro stimulation with specific CMV peptide epitopes to enrich CMV-specific T cells. Sequencing was performed on an Illumina HiSeq 1500. TCRdb redid the processing of the public reads, applying fastp at Q25 and MiXCR, and retained in-frame beta chains. Merged by CDR3 protein, the rows form single entries marked with the most common genes and DNA. Within this sample are hundreds of thousands of distinct CDR3 sequences, with roughly a third of them counted one time only. The biggest ten clones account for 17% of the sample. Taken from cysteine to phenylalanine, the CDR3 has 17 residues. Kept here is only the CDR3 DNA, which spans 51 bases and is read in frame from base 1. Between the V and J ends, shortened by 0 bases and 5 bases respectively, the junction contains 17 bases. CDR1 SGHVS and CDR2 FNYEAQ were looked up in the germline V gene.

This sample was taken from a study of T cell repertoires in cytomegalovirus infection (dated by TCRdb to about 2019). Background for the entire study: Alongside well-studied HLA-B-restricted epitopes, the peptide stimulations were aimed at recently identified HLA-C-restricted CMV epitopes, whose presentation resists viral immunomodulation. The HLA type of each donor mattered for the analysis, because public TCR beta signatures pointed to carriage of CMV infection along with the matching HLA type. Overall results and qualifications from the work: In both this cohort and an independent cohort of several hundred donors, the cumulative frequency of public TCR beta family members distinguished carriers of CMV infection plus the relevant HLA type. The ex vivo response was dominated by HLA-C-restricted CMV-specific TCR beta clonotypes, which also provided the single most frequent clonotype in two of eight donors.

The sample here was cultured PBMCs, taken from culture after CMV antigen stimulation. The rearrangement combines TRBV7-6 with TRBJ2-1; the D gene is not confidently resolved. The origin of this receptor is a human donor in good health (CMV status not recorded). Some clones in this sample may be carry-over from other donors' samples. The CDR3 region reads CASSLAVFGILDNEQFF. The nucleotide sequence is given as TGTGCCAGCAGCTTAGCGGTTTTTGGGATCTTAGACAATGAGCAGTTCTTC.